Listed here are 2 T cell receptor beta chains from one sample, sequenced in a study of beta chain features in type 1 diabetes. TCRB transcripts that were expressed got sequenced, as all of the isolated RNA had been reverse transcribed. Libraries were prepared by immunoSEQ multiplex PCR; TCRdb keeps only in-frame clonotypes and omits some of them. The sample lists 250,000 to 400,000 clones; about 15% were seen once. Sample: central memory CD4+ T cells from blood. The receptors were sampled from a man aged 25 to 40 in good health.

The rearrangement joins TRBV4-2 to TRBJ2-1; 8 bases align to TRBD2. Germline CDR1 LGHNA, CDR2 YNFKEQ. The J segment lost 9 bases and the V segment lost 0 bases, leaving 4 bases of the junction unmatched. This CDR3 contains 14 residues. Here the CDR3 reads CASSQESSGTEQFF. The CDR3 DNA is TGTGCCAGCAGCCAAGAGAGTAGCGGGACTGAGCAGTTCTTC.

This clone was detected a few times. The chain is built from TRBV7-2 and TRBJ2-3; possibly TRBD1 or TRBD2 for D (5 bases each). There are 12 residues in the CDR3. V was clipped by 7 bases and J by 7 bases, with 12 bases between them. In germline, CDR1 is SGHTA, CDR2 FQGNSA. In nucleotides, the CDR3 is TGTGCCAGCAATGTGAGGGGAAATACGCAGTATTTT. Translating gives CASNVRGNTQYF.